The clone carrying this TCR beta chain appeared a few times. The antigen is undetermined. Two oligonucleotides, mixed equimolar, formed the beta constant-region primer covering TRBC1 and TRBC2. A 12-nucleotide UMI and the SP2 primer were added to the cDNA 3' end by oligonucleotide ligation. Using its own MiXCR run on the UMI-ligation and nested PCR reads, TCRdb lists one record per CDR3 protein. The data hold 100,000 or so distinct CDR3 sequences, with about 6.5% observed a single time. The sample originates from a study of naive and memory T cell subsets. Study findings and constraints: There was no ground truth to check naive and memory subset results. A clonotype means one alpha or beta sequence, not an alpha/beta pair.

Germline V gene sequence: CDR1 SQVTM, CDR2 ANQGSEA. V was shortened by 7 bases and J by 8 bases, with 15 bases between the two germline ends. This CDR3 comprises 12 residues. Cells stained for CD3, CD4, CD8, CD45RA and CD27 were sorted into four subsets. Sequencing was done on a sample of central memory CD4+ T cells from blood. This sequence originates from a human donor in good health. This chain connects TRBV29-1 to TRBJ2-1; D might be TRBD1 (6 bases). DNA of the CDR3: TGCAGCGGGGGAACAGGGTTCCATGAGCAGTTCTTC. Its translation is CSGGTGFHEQFF.